The clone carrying this TCR beta chain occurred a few times. This sample is drawn from a study of blood T cells in healthy people across ages. Then a second PCR, running roughly 7 to 11 cycles, was carried out with a sample-barcoded 5' primer and a J-beta primer mix. TCRdb itself ran the 5' RACE reads through MiXCR, one entry per CDR3 protein. The table has some 1.6 million distinct CDR3 sequences, approximately 32% seen once. Trimming stripped 5 bases from V and 4 bases from J, with 14 bases between. CDR1 is SQVTM, CDR2 ANQGSEA, per germline. CDR3 size: 13 residues. V and J are TRBV29-1 and TRBJ1-1, with a possible D match to TRBD1 (6 bases). This clonotype originated in a woman in her thirties in good health. What was sequenced was blood. In DNA form, the CDR3 reads TGCAGCGTTACCCGCCAGGGGAGCACTGAAGCTTTCTTT. Translating it yields CSVTRQGSTEAFF.